This TCR beta chain was identified during a study of OX40 agonist ivuxolimab in advanced cancers. The overall study: It was permissible to have had prior anti-PD-1, anti-PD-L1 or anti-CTLA-4 therapy, and over 35% had some.

Repertoires were generated with immunoSEQ multiplex PCR, while TCRdb's copy carries only in-frame clones and drops some. The table lists 42,000 or so clones, roughly nine tenths of them singletons. The timepoints at which blood was sampled were baseline, cycle 4 day 1, and cycle 7 day 1. This clone occurred once. At one of its ends the junction is not consistent with the germline gene, which may arise from a read error. The CDR3 has 15 residues. Germline CDR1 and CDR2: SSHAT and FNYEAQ (reference sequence). The chain joins TRBV7-7 to TRBJ2-3; 9 nucleotides match TRBD1. The source is an adult with an advanced solid tumor such as melanoma, head and neck, liver or kidney cancer. The sample here was CD4+ or CD8+ T cells sorted from blood, taken in a trial of the OX40 agonist ivuxolimab. CDR3 region: CASRDGTGKPDTQYF. The CDR3 region has the DNA TGTGCTAGCAGGGACGGGACAGGGAAGCCAGATACGCAGTATTTT. Full variable domain (outside the CDR3, taken from reference TRBV7-7 and TRBJ2-3): GAGVSQSPRYKVTKRGQDVTLRCDPISSHATLYWYQQALGQGPEFLTYFNYEAQPDKSGLPSDRFSAERPEGSISTLTIQRTEQRDSAMYRCASRDGTGKPDTQYFGPGTRLTVL.